Listed below are T cell receptor beta chains from one sample, sequenced in a study of OX40 agonist ivuxolimab in advanced cancers. Repertoires were generated with immunoSEQ multiplex PCR, while TCRdb's copy carries only in-frame clones and drops some. The sample lists fewer than 55,000 clones, around four fifths seen once, with 0.69% in the top ten. The sample here was CD4+ or CD8+ T cells sorted from blood, taken in a trial of the OX40 agonist ivuxolimab. The receptors shown here come from an adult with an advanced solid tumor such as melanoma, head and neck, liver or kidney cancer. Each CDR3 is given without its conserved first and last residue.

v_gene,j_gene,len,CDR3aa
TRBV7-6,TRBJ2-1,13,ASSSQGPLYNEQF
TRBV11-2,TRBJ2-1,12,ASTVTGGGHEQF
TRBV6-5,TRBJ1-2,11,ASSQGELYGYT
TRBV5-1,TRBJ2-7,12,ASSLVGSTYEQY
TRBV11-2,TRBJ1-4,13,ASSPQGARNEKLF
TRBV5-1,TRBJ2-3,14,ASSLAGGRGTDTQY
TRBV9,TRBJ2-5,12,ASSRPGYQETQY
TRBV5-1,TRBJ1-6,14,ASSTMTGGGSSPLH
TRBV11-3,TRBJ2-3,15,ASSFGRVDFGTDTQY
TRBV6-5,TRBJ2-1,12,ASREQGGYNEQF
TRBV2,TRBJ1-2,11,ASSASGGDGYT
TRBV7-8,TRBJ2-7,13,ASSPRQNLNHEQY
TRBV28,TRBJ1-1,9,ASLRSTEAF
TRBV7-2,TRBJ1-6,12,ASSPAGERSPLH
TRBV5-1,TRBJ2-2,13,ASSLEEPATGELF
TRBV10-2,TRBJ2-5,11,ASHHGVQETQY